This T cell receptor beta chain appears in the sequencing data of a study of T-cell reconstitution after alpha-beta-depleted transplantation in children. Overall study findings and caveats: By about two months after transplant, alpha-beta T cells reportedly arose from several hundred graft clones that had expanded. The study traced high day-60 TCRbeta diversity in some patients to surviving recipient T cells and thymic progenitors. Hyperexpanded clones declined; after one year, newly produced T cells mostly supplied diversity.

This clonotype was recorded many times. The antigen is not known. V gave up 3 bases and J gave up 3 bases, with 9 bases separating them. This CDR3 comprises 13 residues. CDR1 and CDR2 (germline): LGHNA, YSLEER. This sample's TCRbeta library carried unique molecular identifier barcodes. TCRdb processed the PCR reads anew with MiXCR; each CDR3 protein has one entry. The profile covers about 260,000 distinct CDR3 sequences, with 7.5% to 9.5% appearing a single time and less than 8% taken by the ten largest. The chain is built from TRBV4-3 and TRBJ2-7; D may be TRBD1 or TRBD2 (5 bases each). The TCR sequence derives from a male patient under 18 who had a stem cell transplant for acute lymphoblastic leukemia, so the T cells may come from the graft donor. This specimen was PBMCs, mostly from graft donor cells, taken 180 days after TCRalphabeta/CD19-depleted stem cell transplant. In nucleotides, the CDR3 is TGCGCCAGCAGCCACCGGGACGGCTACGAGCAGTACTTC. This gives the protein CASSHRDGYEQYF.